The clone carrying this TCR beta chain occurred many times. Its antigen is currently unknown. This sample stems from a study of T-cell reconstitution after alpha-beta-depleted transplantation in children. The TCRbeta library incorporated unique molecular identifiers. TCRdb re-analysed the PCR reads in MiXCR, keeping a single row per CDR3 protein. The table lists about 200,000 distinct CDR3 sequences, 6.3% of them singletons. Findings and limits, study-wide: A year post-transplant, T-cell counts and diversity derived mostly from newly produced T cells. In some patients, recipient T cells and intrathymic progenitors surviving conditioning explained high day-60 diversity.

The CDR3 loop spans 14 amino acids. Looked up from germline, CDR1 is MGHRA and CDR2 is YSYEKL. V was trimmed by 0 bases and J by 2 bases, leaving 8 bases between them. The sequenced sample was PBMCs, obtained before TCRalphabeta/CD19-depleted stem cell transplant. The sequence was collected from a girl under three years old with combined immunodeficiency, due to receive a stem cell transplant. V and J are TRBV4-1 and TRBJ2-7; D is ambiguous. The CDR3 DNA is TGCGCCAGCAGCCAAGATGGGCAGACCTACGAGCAGTACTTC. This sequence encodes CASSQDGQTYEQYF.